Here is one T cell receptor (beta chain) with its context. Sequenced by immunoSEQ multiplex PCR; TCRdb stores in-frame clones only, minus some. The top ten hold 5.5% to 7.5% of the sample, which has some 60,000 clones, over 75% seen once. The CDR3 extends over 16 amino acids. V shed 4 bases and J 6 bases; nucleotides not matched to a gene: 13. Germline lookup yields CDR1 SGHRS and CDR2 YFSETQ. This sample stems from a study of blood T cell repertoires in COVID-19. About the research overall: The study drew acute and convalescent COVID-19 samples from the United States, Italy and Spain.

The receptor was isolated from a man between 60 and 70 years old with acute or convalescent COVID-19. This chain uses TRBV5-1 with TRBJ2-3, with TRBD2 matching over 8 bases. The sequencing input was peripheral blood. This CDR3 is CASSPKGTRISDTQYF. The CDR3 nucleotides are TGCGCCAGCAGCCCCAAAGGGACTAGGATATCTGATACGCAGTATTTT.